The present T cell receptor (beta chain) was sequenced within a study of OX40 agonist ivuxolimab in advanced cancers. Study in general: Ivuxolimab is an agonistic anti-OX40 (CD134) antibody, and patients were treated with it.

Study-level points and caveats: Those patients achieving a partial response at 0.1-3.0 mg/kg showed among the lowest clonal expansion. CD8+ T cells showed, on average, more clonal expansion than CD4+ cells. In the expanded peripheral T cells, antigen specificity was never determined.

The method was immunoSEQ multiplex PCR; TCRdb's version includes in-frame clones alone and lacks a portion of them. The repertoire holds over 70,000 clones, with 90% as singletons. A word on this clone: Its antigen remains unknown.

Germline CDR1 is SGHRS and CDR2 is YFSETQ. CDR3 length: 15 residues. V was cut by 0 bases and J by 6 bases, with 12 bases left in between. Here the sequenced sample was CD4+ or CD8+ T cells sorted from blood, taken in a trial of the OX40 agonist ivuxolimab. The chain uses TRBV5-1 and TRBJ1-4; TRBD1 might be the D (5 bases). The sequence was obtained from an adult with an advanced solid tumor such as melanoma, head and neck, liver or kidney cancer. DNA of the CDR3: TGCGCCAGCAGCTTGGCCGGGGCAGGGTATGAAAAACTGTTTTTT. This sequence encodes CASSLAGAGYEKLFF.